This passage covers 8 T cell receptor beta chains from one sample sequenced in a study of blood T cell repertoires in COVID-19. Assay used: immunoSEQ multiplex PCR; TCRdb lists only in-frame clones, some missing. This table holds roughly 190,000 clones, roughly 76% found once. Sequenced material: peripheral blood. The receptors stem from a woman between 45 and 60 years old with active or convalescent COVID-19.

V and J are TRBV10-1 and TRBJ2-1; 7 nucleotides agree with TRBD1. The junction had 15 bases not matched to a gene; V was cut back by 3 bases and J by 13 bases. The germline V gene has CDR1 WNHNN and CDR2 SYGVQD (reference sequence). The length of the CDR3 is 15 residues. CDR3 nucleotide sequence: TGCGCCAGCAGTGACGCCCTAGACAGGGACAGAACTCAGTTCTTC. Residues: CASSDALDRDRTQFF.

The V gene is TRBV28, the J gene TRBJ1-1, with D perhaps TRBD1 (6 bases). Germline CDR1 is MDHEN and CDR2 is SYDVKM. V shed 6 bases and J shed 8 bases, with 16 bases lying between them. CDR3 length: 13 residues. In DNA, the CDR3 is TGTGCCAGCAGCTTGGGAGGGGGAAGAGAAGCTTTCTTT. It encodes CASSLGGGREAFF.

This chain connects TRBV18 to TRBJ2-3, with D perhaps matching TRBD2 (6 bases). This CDR3 has 12 residues. Germline V lookup: CDR1 KGHSH, CDR2 LQKENI. Trimming pared 3 bases from V and 5 bases from J, leaving 6 bases between. DNA for the CDR3: TGTGCCAGCTCACCGGGGGGAGATACGCAGTATTTT. Residues: CASSPGGDTQYF. Drawing the rest from reference TRBV18 and TRBJ2-3, the complete variable domain is NAGVMQNPRHLVRRRGQEARLRCSPMKGHSHVYWYRQLPEEGLKFMVYLQKENIIDESGMPKERFSAEFPKEGPSILRIQQVVRGDSAAYFCASSPGGDTQYFGPGTRLTVL.

The chain joins TRBV19 to TRBJ1-4; D is ambiguous. CDR1 LNHDA and CDR2 SQIVND come from the germline V gene (reference sequence). V lost 7 bases, J lost 5 bases, and 5 bases lay in between. The CDR3 runs 11 residues. CDR3 nucleotides: TGTGCCAGTAAATCAAATGAAAAACTGTTTTTT. Amino acids: CASKSNEKLFF.

CDR3 residues: CASSFRERENTEAFF. As DNA, the CDR3 is TGTGCCAGCAGCTTCCGAGAGCGGGAGAACACTGAAGCTTTCTTT. J is TRBJ1-1 and V is TRBV5-4, with D unresolved. This CDR3 region has 15 residues. In germline, CDR1 is SGHNT, CDR2 YYREEE (reference sequence). V lost 2 bases and J lost 1, with 12 bases in between. Supplemented by reference TRBV5-4 and TRBJ1-1, the full variable domain reads ETGVTQSPTHLIKTRGQQVTLRCSSQSGHNTVSWYQQALGQGPQFIFQYYREEENGRGNFPPRFSGLQFPNYSSELNVNALELDDSALYLCASSFRERENTEAFFGQGTRLTVV.

This chain joins TRBV30 and TRBJ1-1; perhaps TRBD1 as D (5 bases). CDR3 length: 12 amino acids. Germline V gene data show CDR1 as GTSNPN and CDR2 as SVGIG (reference sequence). V was clipped by 1 base and J by 7 bases, with 10 bases between them. The DNA for the CDR3 is TGTGCCTGGAGTGGTGGACACTATGAAGCTTTCTTT. This gives the protein CAWSGGHYEAFF.

J is TRBJ2-1 and V is TRBV14; TRBD2 matches 8 bases. Looked up from germline, CDR1 is SGHDN and CDR2 is FVKESK. This CDR3 is 16 amino acids long. V trimming: 0 bases; J trimming: 2 bases; junction bases outside the gene matches: 3. CDR3 amino acids: CASSQDPGGAYNEQFF. Written as DNA, the CDR3 is TGTGCCAGCAGCCAAGACCCGGGAGGGGCCTACAATGAGCAGTTCTTC. Filled out from reference TRBV14 and TRBJ2-1, the complete variable domain reads EAGVTQFPSHSVIEKGQTVTLRCDPISGHDNLYWYRRVMGKEIKFLLHFVKESKQDESGMPNNRFLAERTGGTYSTLKVQPAELEDSGVYFCASSQDPGGAYNEQFFGPGTRLTVL.

This clone occurred once. The chain has TRBV19 and TRBJ1-1, with 7 positions matching TRBD1. This CDR3 contains 14 residues. With 3 bases clipped from V and 1 base from J, the junction kept 2 bases outside the gene matches. Germline V gene lookup returns CDR1 LNHDA and CDR2 SQIVND (reference sequence). CDR3 sequence (DNA): TGTGCCAGTAGTATGCGGGACAGGAACACTGAAGCTTTCTTT. Translation: CASSMRDRNTEAFF.